This T cell receptor beta chain was profiled in a study of cytomegalovirus exposure and HLA in healthy donors (dated by TCRdb to about 2017). In terms of the full investigation: An earlier analysis of around 600 of the donors reported 250 to 300 Gb of sequence data and 100 million to 140 million unique TCR beta sequences from about 200 million T cells. Besides the first cohort of approximately 670 subjects, a separate validation cohort made up of 120 different subjects was used. The number of donors typed differed by locus, with about 629-630 for A, B, C, DRB1 and DQB1, more than 500 for DQA1, 600 to 610 for DPA1, and around 450 for DPB1. A later genetic analysis used genome-wide SNP genotypes for about 55% of the 666 donors, treating that subset as a discovery cohort. Using immunosequencing, the study profiled T cell repertoires from 640 or so subjects and related those repertoires to cytomegalovirus serostatus. An earlier analysis of 587 of the donors applied high-throughput TCR beta sequencing to assess whether each TCR beta V gene segment acted as functional or pseudogenic. All discovery cohort repertoires had been generated on a single sequencing platform. The study aimed to test whether cataloging public T cell receptors could reveal signatures of past pathogen exposure. Roughly 300 gigabases of sequencing data and 70 million to 100 million unique TCR sequences made up an early release that covered approximately 700 HLA-typed donors. Donor age, sex, ethnicity and CMV serostatus were compiled together with the repertoire data. The later analysis used no new phenotypic data to find candidate immune exposures, relying instead on TCR beta sequences and their occurrence across donors. Class I and class II HLA loci were covered by the typing at four-digit resolution. Of the roughly 400 genotyped donors, over 70% fell in the genetic ancestry cluster associated with self-reported Caucasian donors. A later analysis re-examined previously published TCR beta repertoires from 500 to 700 donors and added high-resolution HLA genotyping to investigate patterns of TCR occurrence. On average, roughly 240,000 unique TCR beta nucleotide sequences were sequenced per donor among 398 genotyped donors of the cohort, with about 17% of those sequences being non-productive. To predict cytomegalovirus infection status, the study combined high-throughput TCR immunosequencing, statistical association of individual TCRs with disease status, and machine learning. Four to six DR-DQ haplotypes were handled as single units for association and clustering, since linkage in the cohort was strong. Results and caveats for the whole study, not just this receptor: A cluster of highly shared sequence variants was judged likely to be a technical artifact of the sequencing pipeline. Specific HLA alleles were associated with some 15,000 TCR beta sequences at a false discovery rate of 0.05 in a later analysis. CMV serostatus was the only immune exposure information available for the cohort. A later analysis reported that several top co-occurrence clusters appeared linked to parvovirus B19, influenza, CMV and Epstein-Barr virus. When HLA alleles, especially DR and DQ, strongly co-occurred, TCR associations were difficult to assign to individual alleles. According to a later genetic analysis, donors in an Asian-associated ancestry cluster had fewer N-insertions in productive TCRs than the roughly 670-donor mean. Because HLA typing was missing for some donors at each locus, association tests included only the typed subset. A later analysis found that most CMV-associated TCR beta chains appeared HLA-restricted, with HLA associations seemingly driven largely by CMV exposure. Correlated functional status among segregating V segments might be attributable to linkage disequilibrium, but an unknown experimental factor could not be ruled out. Because counts were too low, about 18 rarely observed V segments, including chromosome 9 orphons, were excluded from the earlier analysis of several hundred of the donors. An association between a missense DCLRE1C variant and V-gene and J-gene trimming of TCR beta chains was found in a later genetic analysis and replicated in an independent cohort. The classifier was reported to diagnose cytomegalovirus status with high specificity and sensitivity in both the original and validation cohorts. A later analysis found that TCR association rates varied across HLA loci, with DRB1 alleles showing the most associated TCRs and HLA-C alleles the fewest. This cohort had only TCR beta chains sequenced, and the lack of alpha or paired-chain data limited which features could be detected. Because the 87-base-pair reads could not distinguish some IMGT-functional V segments, including TRBV6-2 and TRBV6-3, those segments were excluded. Most TCR sequences were observed very rarely across donors, whereas some public TCRs were present in many individuals. The authors suggested that the approach could potentially be generalized to other disease states and immunological phenotypes. In vitro tests confirmed that a few of the cytomegalovirus-associated TCR beta chains recognize cytomegalovirus antigens. A further reported finding was that TCR beta sequences accurately predicted the HLA-A and HLA-B alleles for most subjects in the first cohort. Broadly in line with IMGT annotations, most TCR beta V segments showed up in productive rearrangements about 87% or about 30% of the time in an earlier analysis of a few hundred of the donors. Roughly uniform sequencing depth across donors was assumed in presence/absence analyses, although this assumption may not hold. The study gave a list of under 200 TCR beta chains associated with cytomegalovirus. Compared with equally common non-associated chains, HLA-associated TCR beta chains in a later analysis were more clonally expanded and had lower generation probabilities.

To prepare the library, the immunoSEQ multiplex PCR assay was applied. The multiplex PCR relied on a mix of 60 forward primers for TCR Vbeta segments and 13 reverse primers for TCR Jbeta segments. The CDR3 region of rearranged TCR beta genes was amplified from genomic DNA with a multiplex PCR assay. The amplified TCR beta libraries were sequenced on the Illumina HiSeq System as 87-base-pair reads. Processing in the source paper ran as follows. A later analysis tallied roughly 78 million unique TCR beta chains across the 650 to 750 repertoires, and about 10 million of those chains were shared by two or more donors. Raw reads were error-corrected and collapsed into unique sequences by a nearest-neighbor algorithm in which closely related sequences were merged to remove PCR and sequencing errors. To assign V, D and J gene segments, CDR3 sequences were aligned to IMGT reference sequences. For a sequence to be retained, a match of at least six nucleotides to both a V gene segment and a J gene segment was required. Rearrangements were called productive when the CDR3 lacked stop codons and stayed in frame with V and J; all others were non-productive. CDR3 was defined by IMGT convention, running from the second conserved V-encoded cysteine to the conserved J-encoded phenylalanine. The earlier analysis of 587 of the donors excluded sequences that lacked an unambiguous match to a single V gene segment. An earlier analysis of 450 to 650 of the donors called V segments functional above 56.7% productive rearrangements and segregating when the between-donor standard deviation exceeded 5%. A statistical classification framework was built to diagnose cytomegalovirus status from the catalog of TCR beta chain sequences. V and J gene assignment, in a later analysis, came from comparing TCR nucleotide sequences with IMGT/GENE-DB human TR gene sequences. A later analysis assigned CDR3 sequences and most-parsimonious VDJ recombination scenarios with the TCRdist pipeline. In a later analysis, each TCR beta chain was defined by its CDR3 amino acid sequence together with its V-gene family, and reads without a unique V-gene family were excluded. In a later analysis, fewer than 650 highly shared, low-generation-probability nucleotide sequences were removed to address suspected cross-contamination and a sequencing artifact. In a later analysis, a clonal expansion index was calculated for each public chain from normalized within-repertoire ranks of inferred template counts. In a later analysis, generation probabilities were computed with a VDJ recombination model fitted to out-of-frame rearrangements, and the resulting probabilities were checked against IGoR. A later analysis scored TCR-TCR, TCR-HLA and TCR-CMV co-occurrence with hypergeometric tests, applying a repertoire-size bias correction to TCR pairs. In a later analysis, false discovery rates were estimated by permuting HLA or CMV assignments 20 times. In a later analysis, co-occurring TCRs were grouped with DBSCAN, and TCRdist sequence similarity was added when clustering was performed within HLA-allele-positive subsets. Co-occurrence clustering excluded repertoires with fewer than 30,000 or more than 120,000 public chains, plus five with anomalous nucleotide sharing. TCRdb mirrors the immuneACCESS table, restricted to in-frame sequences. Some clones are absent from its copies; in checked studies, under half trace to an unresolved V gene, and the reason for the others is unknown. V, J and clone size reflect that table, while D and trimming were determined from the DNA. The sample includes roughly 120,000 clones, with about 79% observed a single time. Together, the top ten hold about 1.8% of the sample.

In the case of this clone: What antigen it recognizes has not been identified. No base quality information exists; no much larger clone differs at one position.

The cohort was made up of 500 to 800 healthy bone marrow donors. Cohort members were all nominally healthy when sampled, although unrecorded immune exposures were likely present. The donor tested CMV seronegative and was one of the 352 seronegative cohort members. Each donor provided a peripheral blood sample, and peripheral blood mononuclear cells were used for TCR beta sequencing. Genomic DNA extraction from the blood cell samples was performed with the Qiagen DNeasy Blood Extraction Kit. Counted from cysteine to phenylalanine, this CDR3 has 15 amino acids. Just CDR3 DNA is preserved here, 45 bases in frame from base 1. Relative to germline, V is 6 bases shorter and J is 5 bases shorter, with 19 bases between their ends. Reading the germline V gene gives CDR1 MNHEY and CDR2 SVGAGI.

The source of this sequence is a middle-aged man in good health and CMV-seronegative. Recombination linked TRBV6-5 to TRBJ1-2, with TRBD1 tentatively as D gene (6 bases match). Sequencing input: PBMCs. CDR3 protein: CASSLDRLPLYGYTF. The nucleotide sequence reads as follows: TGTGCCAGCAGCCTGGACAGACTGCCACTTTATGGCTACACCTTC.